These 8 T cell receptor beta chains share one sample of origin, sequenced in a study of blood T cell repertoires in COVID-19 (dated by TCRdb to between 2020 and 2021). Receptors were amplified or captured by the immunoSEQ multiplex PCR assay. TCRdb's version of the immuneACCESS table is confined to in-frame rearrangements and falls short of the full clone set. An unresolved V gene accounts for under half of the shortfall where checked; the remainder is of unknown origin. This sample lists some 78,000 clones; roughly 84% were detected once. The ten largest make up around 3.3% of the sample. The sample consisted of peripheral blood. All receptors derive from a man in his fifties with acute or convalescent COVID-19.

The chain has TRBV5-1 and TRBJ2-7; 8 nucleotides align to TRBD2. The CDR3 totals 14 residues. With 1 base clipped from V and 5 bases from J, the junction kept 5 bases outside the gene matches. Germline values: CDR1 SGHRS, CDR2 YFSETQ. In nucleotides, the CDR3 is TGCGCCAGCAGCTTGAGCGGGAGTTTCCACGAGCAGTACTTC. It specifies CASSLSGSFHEQYF.

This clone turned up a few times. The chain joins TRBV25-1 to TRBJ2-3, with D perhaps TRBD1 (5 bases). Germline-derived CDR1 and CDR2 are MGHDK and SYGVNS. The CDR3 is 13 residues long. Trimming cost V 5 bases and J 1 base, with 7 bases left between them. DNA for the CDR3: TGTGCCAGCAGTTTGACAGGCACAGATACGCAGTATTTT. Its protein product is CASSLTGTDTQYF.

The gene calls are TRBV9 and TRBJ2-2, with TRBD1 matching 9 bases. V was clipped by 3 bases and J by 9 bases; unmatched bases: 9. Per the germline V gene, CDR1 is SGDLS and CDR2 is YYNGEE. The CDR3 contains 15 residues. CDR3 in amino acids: CASSADNRGLRELFF. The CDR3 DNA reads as TGTGCCAGCAGCGCAGATAACAGGGGGCTCCGGGAGCTGTTTTTT.

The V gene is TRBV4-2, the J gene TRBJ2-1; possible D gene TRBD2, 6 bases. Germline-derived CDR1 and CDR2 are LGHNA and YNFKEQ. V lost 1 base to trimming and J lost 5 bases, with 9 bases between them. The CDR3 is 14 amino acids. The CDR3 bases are TGTGCCAGCAGCCAAGGGGGACTCCACAATGAGCAGTTCTTC. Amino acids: CASSQGGLHNEQFF.

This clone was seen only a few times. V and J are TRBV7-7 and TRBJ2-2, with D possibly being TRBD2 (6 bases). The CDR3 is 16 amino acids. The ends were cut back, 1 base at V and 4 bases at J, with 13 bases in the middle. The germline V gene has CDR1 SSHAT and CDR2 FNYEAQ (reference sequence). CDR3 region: CASSLGGGRSTGELFF. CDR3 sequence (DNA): TGTGCCAGCAGCTTAGGTGGAGGGAGGTCCACCGGGGAGCTGTTTTTT.

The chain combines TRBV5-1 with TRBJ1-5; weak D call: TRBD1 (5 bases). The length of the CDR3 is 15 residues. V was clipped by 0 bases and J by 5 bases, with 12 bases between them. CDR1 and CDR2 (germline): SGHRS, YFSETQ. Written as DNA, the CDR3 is TGCGCCAGCAGCTTGGCCGGGGGACCCGATCAGCCCCAGCATTTT. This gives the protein CASSLAGGPDQPQHF.

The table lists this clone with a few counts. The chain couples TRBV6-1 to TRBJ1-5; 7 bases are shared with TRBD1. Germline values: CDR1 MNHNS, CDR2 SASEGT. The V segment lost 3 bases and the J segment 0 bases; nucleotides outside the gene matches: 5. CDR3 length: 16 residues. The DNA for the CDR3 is TGTGCCAGCAGTGAGAAGGGGGCCCTTAGCAATCAGCCCCAGCATTTT. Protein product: CASSEKGALSNQPQHF.

The CDR3 region is CASSFKTGRGNEKLFF. The CDR3 DNA sequence: TGTGCCAGCAGCTTCAAGACAGGTCGCGGTAATGAAAAACTGTTTTTT. This chain joins TRBV5-6 and TRBJ1-4, with TRBD1 as a possible D gene (6 bases). Germline V lookup: CDR1 SGHDT, CDR2 YYEEEE. V dropped 2 bases and J dropped 4 bases, with 15 bases sitting between them. The CDR3 consists of 16 residues.